The rows below give T cell receptor beta chains drawn from one sample of a study of patients and donors after allogeneic stem cell transplantation. TCRdb analysed the RT-PCR reads with MiXCR anew, one entry per CDR3 protein. The sample holds about a million distinct CDR3 sequences, roughly 18% seen once. The sequenced sample consisted of blood, either unsorted or a sorted T cell fraction (not recorded which). These receptor sequences come from a human donor who was either an allogeneic HSCT recipient or a stem cell or donor lymphocyte infusion donor (not recorded which). It is not recorded whose cells these are; they may come from a transplant donor. Each CDR3 is given with its conserved first and last residue. The D gene is left open where the match is weak. The size of a clone is reported for some rows only, either as once, few or many, or as a class for expanded clones.

size: NA
D: NA
J: TRBJ1-5
V: TRBV28
CDR3: CASRGLGQPQHF
DNA: TGTGCCAGCAGAGGTCTGGGTCAGCCCCAGCATTTT

size: few
D: TRBD1
J: TRBJ1-2
V: TRBV20-1
CDR3: CSASGTGAGYTF
DNA: TGCAGTGCCTCCGGGACAGGGGCGGGCTACACCTTC

size: few
D: NA
J: TRBJ2-7
V: TRBV7-8
CDR3: CASSFNSNSYEQYF
DNA: TGTGCCAGCAGCTTTAACAGTAACTCCTACGAGCAGTACTTC

size: few
D: TRBD1
J: TRBJ1-5
V: TRBV29-1
CDR3: CSVFDRENQPQHF
DNA: TGCAGCGTCTTTGACAGGGAAAATCAGCCCCAGCATTTT

size: NA
D: NA
J: TRBJ2-1
V: TRBV24-1
CDR3: CATSDLMGAGDEQFF
DNA: TGTGCCACCAGTGATTTGATGGGGGCAGGTGATGAGCAGTTCTTC

size: NA
D: NA
J: TRBJ2-3
V: TRBV5-1
CDR3: CASSLTGPARAGDTQYF
DNA: TGCGCCAGCAGCTTGACCGGACCGGCCCGGGCGGGCGATACGCAGTATTTT

size: few
D: TRBD1
J: TRBJ2-1
V: TRBV5-1
CDR3: CASSLSPGQQINEQFF
DNA: TGCGCCAGCAGCTTATCCCCGGGACAGCAAATCAATGAGCAGTTCTTC

size: NA
D: TRBD2
J: TRBJ2-3
V: TRBV20-1
CDR3: CSAPPRRGDTDTQYF
DNA: TGCAGTGCCCCCCCCCGGCGGGGGGACACAGATACGCAGTATTTT

size: NA
D: NA
J: TRBJ1-5
V: TRBV5-1
CDR3: CASSLGLTANQPQHF
DNA: TGCGCCAGCAGCTTGGGTTTGACAGCTAATCAGCCCCAGCATTTT

size: NA
D: TRBD1
J: TRBJ2-7
V: TRBV5-5
CDR3: CASSLITGGYYEQYF
DNA: TGTGCCAGCAGCTTGATTACAGGGGGCTACTACGAGCAGTACTTC

size: few
D: NA
J: TRBJ1-2
V: TRBV4-1
CDR3: CASSQDIEARYYGYTF
DNA: TGCGCCAGCAGCCAAGATATCGAGGCCAGGTACTATGGCTACACCTTC

size: NA
D: TRBD2
J: TRBJ2-3
V: TRBV24-1
CDR3: CATSDTGLAGGHGTDTQYF
DNA: TGTGCCACCAGTGACACGGGACTAGCGGGGGGGCATGGTACAGATACGCAGTATTTT

size: NA
D: NA
J: TRBJ1-1
V: TRBV7-2
CDR3: CASSLVIFTEAFF
DNA: TGTGCCAGCAGCTTAGTTATATTCACTGAAGCTTTCTTT

size: few
D: TRBD1
J: TRBJ2-1
V: TRBV10-3
CDR3: CAIRGDRENNEQFF
DNA: TGTGCCATCAGAGGGGACAGGGAAAACAATGAGCAGTTCTTC

size: few
D: NA
J: TRBJ2-4
V: TRBV10-3
CDR3: CAISDGLAKNIQYF
DNA: TGTGCCATCAGTGACGGACTAGCCAAAAACATTCAGTACTTC

size: NA
D: TRBD1
J: TRBJ2-2
V: TRBV27
CDR3: CASGKSGGVGTGELFF
DNA: TGTGCCAGCGGAAAGTCAGGGGGCGTCGGCACCGGGGAGCTGTTTTTT

size: NA
D: NA
J: TRBJ2-3
V: TRBV5-5
CDR3: CASSLGRTASTDTQYF
DNA: TGTGCCAGCAGCTTGGGGCGGACAGCTAGCACAGATACGCAGTATTTT

size: NA
D: NA
J: TRBJ1-1
V: TRBV6-1
CDR3: CASSEVSAGNTEAFF
DNA: TGTGCCAGCAGTGAAGTCTCAGCTGGGAACACTGAAGCTTTCTTT

size: many
D: NA
J: TRBJ2-2
V: TRBV7-2
CDR3: CASSSAKELFF
DNA: TGTGCCAGCAGCTCCGCTAAAGAGCTGTTTTTT

size: NA
D: TRBD1
J: TRBJ2-1
V: TRBV29-1
CDR3: CSANTGTGSYNEQFF
DNA: TGCAGCGCCAATACCGGGACAGGCTCCTACAATGAGCAGTTCTTC

size: NA
D: TRBD1
J: TRBJ2-1
V: TRBV7-6
CDR3: CASSQDRARYNEQFF
DNA: TGTGCCAGCAGCCAGGACAGGGCGCGGTACAATGAGCAGTTCTTC

size: NA
D: NA
J: TRBJ2-5
V: TRBV6-1
CDR3: CASRRVIGETQYF
DNA: TGTGCCAGCAGGAGGGTAATTGGGGAGACCCAGTACTTC

size: NA
D: NA
J: TRBJ2-1
V: TRBV20-1
CDR3: CSAARSALHYNEQFF
DNA: TGCAGTGCTGCTCGCAGCGCACTGCACTACAATGAGCAGTTCTTC

size: NA
D: NA
J: TRBJ1-1
V: TRBV4-3
CDR3: CASSQDRLEAFF
DNA: TGCGCCAGCAGCCAAGATCGACTTGAAGCTTTCTTT

size: NA
D: NA
J: TRBJ2-7
V: TRBV5-1
CDR3: CASSGGPEQYF
DNA: TGCGCCAGCAGCGGGGGACCCGAGCAGTACTTC

size: NA
D: TRBD1
J: TRBJ2-5
V: TRBV5-1
CDR3: CASSLIGTEQETQYF
DNA: TGCGCCAGCAGCTTGATCGGGACAGAACAAGAGACCCAGTACTTC

size: many
D: NA
J: TRBJ1-4
V: TRBV12-3/TRBV12-4
CDR3: CASSLVASGEKLFF
DNA: TGTGCCAGCAGTTTAGTGGCCTCTGGGGAAAAACTGTTTTTT

size: once
D: TRBD2
J: TRBJ2-1
V: TRBV9
CDR3: CASSPSTSGRALQFF
DNA: TGTGCCAGCAGCCCTTCGACTAGCGGGAGGGCCCTGCAGTTCTTC

size: few
D: NA
J: TRBJ1-1
V: TRBV2
CDR3: CASSVRALGTEAFF
DNA: TGTGCCAGCAGTGTTAGAGCCCTAGGGACTGAAGCTTTCTTT

size: many
D: NA
J: TRBJ2-1
V: TRBV10-3
CDR3: CAISLTGTDEQFF
DNA: TGTGCCATCAGTCTAACCGGGACGGATGAGCAGTTCTTC

size: NA
D: TRBD2
J: TRBJ2-3
V: TRBV5-5
CDR3: CASSQPAGTSLDTQYF
DNA: TGTGCCAGCAGCCAACCCGCCGGGACTAGCTTAGATACGCAGTATTTT

size: few
D: TRBD1
J: TRBJ2-1
V: TRBV29-1
CDR3: CSGGTGPYNEQFF
DNA: TGCAGCGGAGGGACAGGACCTTACAATGAGCAGTTCTTC

size: few
D: TRBD1
J: TRBJ1-1
V: TRBV7-9
CDR3: CASSLIRDSRPNTEAFF
DNA: TGTGCCAGCAGCTTAATCAGGGACAGTCGCCCGAACACTGAAGCTTTCTTT

size: few
D: NA
J: TRBJ1-4
V: TRBV20-1
CDR3: CSATRQIEKLFF
DNA: TGCAGTGCTACTCGACAGATTGAAAAACTGTTTTTT

size: NA
D: TRBD2
J: TRBJ2-1
V: TRBV9
CDR3: CASSVGLAGGEAYNEQFF
DNA: TGTGCCAGCAGCGTAGGGCTAGCGGGAGGAGAAGCCTACAATGAGCAGTTCTTC

size: NA
D: TRBD2
J: TRBJ2-1
V: TRBV12-3/TRBV12-4
CDR3: CASTPVGRAYGGEQFF
DNA: TGTGCCAGCACCCCTGTGGGGAGGGCCTATGGGGGTGAGCAGTTCTTC

size: few
D: TRBD2
J: TRBJ2-1
V: TRBV27
CDR3: CASSSRLGLAGDNEQFF
DNA: TGTGCCAGCAGTTCCCGCCTCGGACTAGCGGGGGACAATGAGCAGTTCTTC

size: few
D: NA
J: TRBJ2-3
V: TRBV7-2
CDR3: CASTPSAGSTDTQYF
DNA: TGTGCCAGCACGCCTTCGGCAGGGAGCACAGATACGCAGTATTTT

size: few
D: NA
J: TRBJ1-4
V: TRBV10-3
CDR3: CAISESWQIGEKLFF
DNA: TGTGCCATCAGTGAGTCTTGGCAGATCGGTGAAAAACTGTTTTTT

size: NA
D: NA
J: TRBJ2-7
V: TRBV27
CDR3: CASSPLRDIQTMYF
DNA: TGTGCCAGCAGTCCACTCCGGGACATCCAAACGATGTACTTC

size: NA
D: NA
J: TRBJ1-2
V: TRBV21-1
CDR3: CASRVPHRGLAYGYTF
DNA: TGTGCCAGCAGGGTCCCTCACAGGGGGCTTGCCTATGGCTACACCTTC

size: NA
D: NA
J: TRBJ2-3
V: TRBV2
CDR3: CASNIGAGRRDTQYF
DNA: TGTGCCAGCAACATCGGGGCGGGTCGTAGAGATACGCAGTATTTT

size: NA
D: NA
J: TRBJ2-4
V: TRBV27
CDR3: CASSLSVGNSLVNIQYF
DNA: TGTGCCAGCAGTTTATCGGTCGGAAACAGTCTTGTAAACATTCAGTACTTC

size: few
D: NA
J: TRBJ2-7
V: TRBV5-1
CDR3: CASREGGSPYEQYF
DNA: TGCGCCAGCAGGGAAGGGGGTAGCCCCTACGAGCAGTACTTC

size: many
D: NA
J: TRBJ2-3
V: TRBV5-1
CDR3: CASSLLGDTQYF
DNA: TGCGCCAGCAGCCTTCTGGGAGATACGCAGTATTTT

size: few
D: NA
J: TRBJ1-2
V: TRBV11-2
CDR3: CASSLEWAGYYGYTF
DNA: TGTGCCAGCAGCTTAGAGTGGGCAGGGTACTATGGCTACACCTTC

size: few
D: NA
J: TRBJ2-5
V: TRBV12-3/TRBV12-4
CDR3: CASTPGSPAETQYF
DNA: TGTGCCAGCACCCCAGGGAGCCCGGCCGAGACCCAGTACTTC

size: NA
D: NA
J: TRBJ1-2
V: TRBV20-1
CDR3: CSAITPGAGNYGYTF
DNA: TGCAGTGCTATTACTCCGGGGGCGGGTAACTATGGCTACACCTTC

size: few
D: TRBD2
J: TRBJ2-5
V: TRBV19
CDR3: CASKLTSGRGETQYF
DNA: TGTGCCAGTAAGCTGACTAGCGGGAGGGGTGAGACCCAGTACTTC